This section outlines one T cell receptor (beta chain) sequence together with its context. This sample is drawn from a study of CD8 T cells in ankylosing spondylitis. Germline V gene lookup returns CDR1 KGHDR and CDR2 SFDVKD. Between the trimmed V and J ends, which lost 9 bases and 10 bases, there was a span of 18 bases. There are 13 residues in the CDR3. TCRdb passed the 5' RACE reads through MiXCR, listing each CDR3 protein once. The sample has around 32,000 distinct CDR3 sequences; roughly 7.9% are singletons. The source material was blood, either unsorted or a sorted T cell fraction (not recorded which). This chain joins TRBV24-1 and TRBJ2-1, with D perhaps matching TRBD2 (5 bases). This TCR came from a male donor with ankylosing spondylitis or in good health (not recorded which). In DNA form, the CDR3 reads TGTGCCACCTCCGCTCTGCTAGCCTCCGAGCAGTTCTTC. Translation gives CATSALLASEQFF.